This TCR beta chain was captured in a study of T cell responses to AZD1222 COVID-19 vaccine. Study-level findings and limits: Sampling that yielded the repertoires occurred only after the peak T cell response. With two AZD1222 doses given, Spike-specific TCR breadth and depth both rose.

On this clone: Its antigen is undetermined.

This CDR3 comprises 17 residues. CDR1 MNHNS and CDR2 SASEGT come from the germline V gene. J was trimmed by 5 bases and V by 4 bases; bases with no gene match: 11. Method: immunoSEQ multiplex PCR; TCRdb's copy keeps in-frame clones and lacks some. The sample holds some 180,000 clones, 85% to 90% seen once. This receptor was obtained from an adult in good health. This sample comprised peripheral blood, obtained on day 0 of AZD1222 vaccination. The rearrangement uses TRBV6-1 and TRBJ2-1; 10 bases line up with TRBD1. The CDR3 loop is CASSARQGADRNNEQFF. The CDR3 DNA reads TGTGCCAGCAGTGCCCGACAGGGGGCGGACCGAAACAATGAGCAGTTCTTC.